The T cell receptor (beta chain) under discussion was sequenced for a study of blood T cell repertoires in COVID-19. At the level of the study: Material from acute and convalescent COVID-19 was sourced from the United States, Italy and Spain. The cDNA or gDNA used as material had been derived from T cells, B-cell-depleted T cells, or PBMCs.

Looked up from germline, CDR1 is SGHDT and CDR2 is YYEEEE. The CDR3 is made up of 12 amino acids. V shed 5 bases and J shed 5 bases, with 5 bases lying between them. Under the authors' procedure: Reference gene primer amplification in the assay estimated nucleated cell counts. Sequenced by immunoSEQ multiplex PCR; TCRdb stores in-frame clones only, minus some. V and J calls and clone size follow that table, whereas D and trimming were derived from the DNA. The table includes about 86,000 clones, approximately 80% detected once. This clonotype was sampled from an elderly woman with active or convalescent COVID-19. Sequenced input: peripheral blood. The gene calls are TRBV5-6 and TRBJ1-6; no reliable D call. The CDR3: CASRSNNSPLHF. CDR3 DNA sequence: TGTGCCAGCAGGAGTAATAATTCACCCCTCCACTTT.